These 29 T cell receptor beta chains share one sample of origin, sequenced in a study of cytotoxic CD8 clonotypes in ibrutinib-treated CLL. The repertoire was sequenced with immunoSEQ multiplex PCR; TCRdb's copy has only in-frame clones and lacks some. The sample records around 250,000 clones, 70% being singletons. The sequenced sample was PBMCs, obtained after 24 months of ibrutinib treatment. Every receptor here comes from a human donor with chronic lymphocytic leukemia.

This clone was seen once. This chain uses TRBV10-3 with TRBJ1-1; tentatively, D is TRBD1 (5 bases). Germline CDR1 ENHRY, CDR2 SYGVKD. This CDR3 is 12 amino acids long. The V gene lost 8 bases and the J gene lost 4 bases, with 11 bases spanning the gap. CDR3 sequence reads: CAIGPGGTEAFF. CDR3 coding DNA: TGTGCCATCGGGCCGGGGGGCACTGAAGCTTTCTTT.

This clone showed up just a few times. The J gene is TRBJ2-7, the V gene TRBV27; D is unclear. Germline lookup yields CDR1 MNHEY and CDR2 SMNVEV (reference sequence). V was cut by 4 bases and J by 3 bases, with 10 bases left in between. The CDR3 totals 13 residues. The CDR3 DNA reads as TGTGCCAGCAGTTGGGCTAGTCGCTACGAGCAGTACTTC. Translating gives CASSWASRYEQYF.

The chain links TRBV5-1 to TRBJ2-3, with D possibly TRBD1 on 5 matching bases. The CDR3 runs 16 residues. The germline V gene has CDR1 SGHRS and CDR2 YFSETQ. The germline V and J ends were trimmed by 0 bases and 2 bases, with 13 bases remaining between them. In nucleotides, the CDR3 is TGCGCCAGCAGCTTGGGGGCAGGGCAGTTCACAGATACGCAGTATTTT. This encodes CASSLGAGQFTDTQYF.

This clone has more than one count but fewer than ten. V usage is TRBV4-3 and J usage is TRBJ2-2, with D uncertain. V was cut by 3 bases and J by 0 bases, with 5 bases left in between. This CDR3 has 14 amino acids. Germline-derived CDR1 and CDR2 are LGHNA and YSLEER. The CDR3: CASSHFSNTGELFF. The CDR3 DNA is TGCGCCAGCAGCCACTTTTCGAACACCGGGGAGCTGTTTTTT.

The rearrangement links TRBV30 to TRBJ1-4, with D unresolved. Germline CDR1 reads GTSNPN; CDR2 reads SVGIG (reference sequence). The CDR3 has 11 amino acids. The V end lost 5 bases, the J end lost 5 bases, and 6 bases lay between the germline ends. The CDR3 loop is CAWGANEKLFF. In DNA form, the CDR3 reads TGTGCCTGGGGTGCAAATGAAAAACTGTTTTTT.

The rearrangement uses TRBV27 and TRBJ2-2, with D possibly being TRBD1 (6 bases). Between the trimmed V and J ends, which lost 7 bases and 6 bases, there was a span of 24 bases. Germline values: CDR1 MNHEY, CDR2 SMNVEV (reference sequence). The CDR3 has 17 amino acids. The chain's CDR3 is CASTPRGRGLMAGELFF. As DNA, the CDR3 is TGTGCCAGCACTCCCAGGGGCAGGGGCTTGATGGCCGGGGAGCTGTTTTTT.

The genes are TRBV19 and TRBJ1-2; no clear D. Germline assignment: CDR1 LNHDA and CDR2 SQIVND (reference sequence). The CDR3 is made up of 15 amino acids. The V gene lost 4 bases and the J gene lost 2 bases, with 14 bases spanning the gap. The CDR3 region has the DNA TGTGCCAGTAGTACCCTTAACCGGGAGAACTATGGCTACACCTTC. Amino acid sequence: CASSTLNRENYGYTF.

This rearrangement joins TRBV2 to TRBJ1-2; 9 bases align to TRBD1. V trimming: 3 bases; J trimming: 7 bases; junction bases outside the gene matches: 9. The CDR3 extends over 15 amino acids. The V gene's germline CDR1 is SNHLY and CDR2 FYNNEI. The CDR3 loop reads CASSDPDRGLGGYTF. The CDR3 nucleotides are TGTGCCAGCAGTGACCCGGACAGGGGACTAGGTGGCTACACCTTC. The entire variable domain, with the rest obtained from reference TRBV2 and TRBJ1-2, is as follows: EPEVTQTPSHQVTQMGQEVILRCVPISNHLYFYWYRQILGQKVEFLVSFYNNEISEKSEIFDDQFSVERPDGSNFTLKIRSTKLEDSAMYFCASSDPDRGLGGYTFGSGTRLTVV.

The rearrangement links TRBV19 to TRBJ2-1; D might be TRBD1 (5 bases). V gave up 8 bases and J gave up 2 bases, with 10 bases separating them. Germline V gives CDR1 LNHDA, CDR2 SQIVND (reference sequence). This CDR3 is 13 amino acids long. The CDR3 sequence: CASDSPTYNEQFF. CDR3 sequence (DNA): TGTGCCAGTGACAGCCCGACCTACAATGAGCAGTTCTTC.

The J gene is TRBJ1-5, the V gene TRBV7-6; maybe TRBD1 (5 bases). V was shortened by 5 bases and J by 7 bases, with 12 bases between the two germline ends. This CDR3 is built from 13 residues. CDR1 is SGHVS and CDR2 is FNYEAQ in the germline V gene. CDR3 in amino acids: CASSPTAGQPQHF. In nucleotides, the CDR3 is TGTGCCAGCAGCCCGACGGCAGGGCAGCCCCAGCATTTT.

The chain couples TRBV6-5 to TRBJ2-7, with D unresolved. V was cut by 5 bases and J by 2 bases, with 4 bases left in between. Germline CDR1 MNHEY, CDR2 SVGAGI. CDR3 size: 11 residues. The CDR3 reads CASSRPYEQYF. Written as DNA, the CDR3 is TGTGCCAGCAGTCGACCCTACGAGCAGTACTTC.

The chain employs TRBV18 and TRBJ2-2, with D tentatively TRBD1 (5 bases). CDR3 length: 14 amino acids. V lost 0 bases and J 6 bases, leaving 8 bases between the germline ends. Germline assignment: CDR1 KGHSH and CDR2 LQKENI. The CDR3: CASSPPGVAGELFF. For the CDR3, the DNA is TGTGCCAGCTCACCACCAGGGGTCGCCGGGGAGCTGTTTTTT.

This sequence joins TRBV30 and TRBJ1-4; D gene unclear. V lost 4 bases to trimming and J lost 5 bases, with 5 bases between them. This CDR3 is built from 11 residues. CDR1 and CDR2 (germline): GTSNPN, SVGIG (reference sequence). CDR3: CAWTENEKLFF. In DNA form, the CDR3 reads TGTGCCTGGACGGAGAATGAAAAACTGTTTTTT.

The V call is TRBV5-1, the J call TRBJ2-5; 10 nucleotides agree with TRBD1. The CDR3 length is 15 residues. CDR1 and CDR2 from the germline V gene are SGHRS and YFSETQ. Trimming took 7 bases from V and 3 from J; bases not matched to a gene: 9. CDR3 nucleotides: TGCGCCAGCCGCCCAATGGGACAGGGGAAAGAGACCCAGTACTTC. This codes for CASRPMGQGKETQYF.

The chain uses TRBV7-2 and TRBJ2-1, with D unresolved. The V gene's germline CDR1 is SGHTA and CDR2 FQGNSA. The CDR3 has 14 residues. The V and J ends lost 3 bases and 7 bases respectively, with 13 bases between them. The CDR3 is CASSFLTTLNEQFF. In DNA form, the CDR3 reads TGTGCCAGCAGCTTTTTGACCACGTTAAATGAGCAGTTCTTC.

Turning to this clone: Other DNA sequences in this specimen translate into the identical CDR3. The J gene is TRBJ2-1, the V gene TRBV6-5, with no clear D. The CDR3 spans 13 residues. Germline CDR1 is MNHEY and CDR2 is SVGAGI. Trimming shortened V by 0 bases and J by 6 bases, and 6 bases separated the two germline ends. The CDR3 region has the DNA TGTGCCAGCAGTTACTCGCAAGGCAATGAGCAGTTCTTC. Its protein is CASSYSQGNEQFF.

The V and J genes are TRBV27 and TRBJ2-5; D ambiguous. CDR3 length equals 17 residues. The V gene lost 2 bases and the J gene lost 4 bases, with 20 bases spanning the gap. The germline V gene has CDR1 MNHEY and CDR2 SMNVEV (reference sequence). CDR3 in amino acids: CASSLRVRVPGTETQYF. CDR3 coding DNA: TGTGCCAGCAGTTTAAGGGTCCGGGTGCCAGGCACAGAGACCCAGTACTTC.

The V and J genes are TRBV7-9 and TRBJ2-5, with a weak D call TRBD2 (5 bases). CDR3 length: 13 residues. Trimming shortened V by 5 bases and J by 5 bases, and 12 bases separated the two germline ends. CDR1 SEHNR and CDR2 FQNEAQ come from the germline V gene (reference sequence). As DNA, the CDR3 is TGTGCCAGCAGCCAAGGCGGGTTGGAGACCCAGTACTTC. Residues: CASSQGGLETQYF.

This chain uses TRBV6-4 with TRBJ1-1; 7 bases align to TRBD1. CDR3 length: 14 residues. The V gene end was trimmed by 6 bases and the J gene end by 3 bases; junction bases not matched to a gene: 7. Germline loops: CDR1 MRHNA, CDR2 SNTAGT. CDR3 protein: CASSRDRYYTEAFF. The DNA of the CDR3 is TGTGCCAGCAGCCGGGACAGATACTACACTGAAGCTTTCTTT.

This clone came up many times. This chain uses TRBV6-5 with TRBJ2-3; no reliable D call. This CDR3 spans 14 amino acids. The V and J ends lost 0 bases and 4 bases respectively, with 8 bases between them. In germline, CDR1 is MNHEY, CDR2 SVGAGI. CDR3 protein: CASSYSTTADTQYF. CDR3 bases: TGTGCCAGCAGTTACTCGACCACAGCAGATACGCAGTATTTT.

V and J are TRBV4-3 and TRBJ2-1, with D hard to call. Trimming took off 0 bases at V and 11 bases at J, with 17 bases between the two ends. The CDR3 consists of 15 residues. CDR1 and CDR2 (germline): LGHNA, YSLEER. Here the CDR3 reads CASSQDSPPSMQQFF. CDR3 sequence (DNA): TGCGCCAGCAGCCAAGATTCCCCTCCTAGTATGCAGCAGTTCTTC.

This clone was seen only a few times. V usage is TRBV28 and J usage is TRBJ2-2; D perhaps matches TRBD2 (5 bases). Germline loops: CDR1 MDHEN, CDR2 SYDVKM. This CDR3 is 14 amino acids long. The V and J ends lost 5 bases and 4 bases respectively, with 11 bases between them. The CDR3, as DNA: TGTGCCAGCAGTGAGGCAGGACTCACCGGGGAGCTGTTTTTT. Translated: CASSEAGLTGELFF.

V gene TRBV7-2 combines with J gene TRBJ2-7, with 8 bases lining up with TRBD2. CDR1 and CDR2 from the germline V gene are SGHTA and FQGNSA. The CDR3 consists of 14 residues. V trimming: 6 bases; J trimming: 0 bases; junction bases outside the gene matches: 4. This CDR3 reads CASRGGGSSYEQYF. DNA for the CDR3: TGTGCCAGCAGAGGCGGGGGGAGCTCCTACGAGCAGTACTTC. Filled out from reference TRBV7-2 and TRBJ2-7, the complete variable domain reads GAGVSQSPSNKVTEKGKDVELRCDPISGHTALYWYRQSLGQGLEFLIYFQGNSAPDKSGLPSDRFSAERTGGSVSTLTIQRTQQEDSAVYLCASRGGGSSYEQYFGPGTRLTVT.

Remarks on this clone: This same CDR3 is encoded by further DNA sequences in the sample. CDR3 nucleotide sequence: TGTGCCAGCTCCCCGGCGGACAACTATGGCTACACCTTC. This translates into CASSPADNYGYTF. V is TRBV18 and J is TRBJ1-2; D is unresolved. This CDR3 is built from 13 residues. Trimming took 6 bases from V and 2 from J, leaving 10 bases between them. Germline CDR1 reads KGHSH; CDR2 reads LQKENI.

This chain connects TRBV30 to TRBJ1-1; the D gene is possibly TRBD1 (5 bases). This CDR3 is 12 amino acids long. Trimming took off 4 bases at V and 7 bases at J, with 13 bases between the two ends. Germline values: CDR1 GTSNPN, CDR2 SVGIG (reference sequence). CDR3 DNA sequence: TGTGCCTGGAAAGGGGAAAAACTTGAAGCTTTCTTT. Encoded protein: CAWKGEKLEAFF.

This clone was seen only a few times. The chain recombines TRBV6-5 with TRBJ1-2; weak D call: TRBD1 (6 bases). The germline CDR1 and CDR2 sequences are MNHEY and SVGAGI. The CDR3 runs to 13 residues. V was shortened by 4 bases and J by 8 bases, with 14 bases between the two germline ends. The CDR3 sequence: CASSSGGHRGYTF. The CDR3 DNA reads as TGTGCCAGCAGTTCCGGGGGACACCGAGGCTACACCTTC.

This sequence joins TRBV11-2 and TRBJ2-1; 8 nucleotides line up with TRBD2. CDR1 SGHAT and CDR2 FQNNGV come from the germline V gene. Losses at the gene ends were 7 bases for V and 4 bases for J; bases not matched to a gene: 6. This CDR3 region has 14 residues. Here the CDR3 reads CASTGSGDYNEQFF. For the CDR3, the DNA is TGTGCCAGCACCGGTAGCGGGGATTACAATGAGCAGTTCTTC.

The chain joins TRBV19 to TRBJ1-2, with unresolved D. In germline, CDR1 is LNHDA, CDR2 SQIVND (reference sequence). V was trimmed by 1 base and J by 5 bases, leaving 20 bases between them. The length of the CDR3 is 17 residues. CDR3 sequence (DNA): TGTGCCAGTAGTATAGGCTCCGGTAGCGGCCCAGTTTATGGCTACACCTTC. It encodes CASSIGSGSGPVYGYTF.

This clone has a handful of counts. This rearrangement joins TRBV4-2 to TRBJ2-3; D remains ambiguous. The V gene's germline CDR1 is LGHNA and CDR2 YNFKEQ. This CDR3 contains 14 residues. The V gene lost 5 bases and the J gene lost 0 bases, with 9 bases spanning the gap. Written as DNA, the CDR3 is TGTGCCAGCAGCAACTCCTACAGCACAGATACGCAGTATTTT. Translating it yields CASSNSYSTDTQYF.